Reported below is one T cell receptor beta chain. The target antigen is unknown. These data are taken from a study of molecular identifiers for immune sequencing clone quantification. Study information: RNA, taken in replicates from around 20,000 or 100,000 naive CD8 cells, was split five ways, with four sequenced. Study findings and constraints: Even with some 1 million naive cells present, spiked Jurkat TCR RNA from one cell was reportedly detectable.

The bulk TCR libraries were made with methods described before and with listed TCR primers. MiXCR was run by TCRdb on the PCR reads, yielding one entry per CDR3 protein. Of 350,000 or so distinct CDR3 sequences in the sample, 20% to 25% were seen once. This CDR3 is built from 15 residues. The V end was cut by 0 bases, the J end by 9 bases, with 15 bases between. Germline CDR1 and CDR2: LGHNA and YSLEER. Researchers sorted naive CD8 T cells as cells that were CD8+CD4-CCR7+CD45RA+. The source of this sequence is a human donor in good health. Some libraries in this study had Jurkat cell RNA spiked in. Sequencing was done on a sample of naive CD8+ T cells from blood, with Jurkat cell RNA spiked in. The subset was: FACS-sorted CD8+CD4-CCR7+CD45RA+ naive T cells. This chain links TRBV4-3 with TRBJ2-1, with D possibly being TRBD1 (5 bases). The CDR3 sequence is CASSQDRSQGREQFF. CDR3 DNA sequence: TGCGCCAGCAGCCAAGATCGTTCTCAGGGCCGTGAGCAGTTCTTC.